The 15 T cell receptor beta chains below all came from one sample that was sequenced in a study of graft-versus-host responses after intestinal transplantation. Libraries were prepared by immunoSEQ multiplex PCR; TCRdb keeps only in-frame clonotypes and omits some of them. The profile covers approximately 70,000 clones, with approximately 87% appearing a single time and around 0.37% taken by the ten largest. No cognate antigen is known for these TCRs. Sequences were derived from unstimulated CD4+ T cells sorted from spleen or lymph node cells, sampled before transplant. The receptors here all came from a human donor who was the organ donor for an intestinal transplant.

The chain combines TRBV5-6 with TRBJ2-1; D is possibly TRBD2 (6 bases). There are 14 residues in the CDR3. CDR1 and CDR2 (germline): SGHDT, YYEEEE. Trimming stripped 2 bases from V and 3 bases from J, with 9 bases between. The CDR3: CASSFRGIYNEQFF. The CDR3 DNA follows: TGTGCCAGCAGCTTCCGCGGGATCTACAATGAGCAGTTCTTC.

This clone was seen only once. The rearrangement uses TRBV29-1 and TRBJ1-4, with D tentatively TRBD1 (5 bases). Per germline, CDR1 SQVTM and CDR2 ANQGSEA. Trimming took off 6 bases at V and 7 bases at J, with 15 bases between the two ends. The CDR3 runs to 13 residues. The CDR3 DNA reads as TGCAGCGTCGCAGGGAGGATGGGTGAAAAACTGTTTTTT. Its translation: CSVAGRMGEKLFF. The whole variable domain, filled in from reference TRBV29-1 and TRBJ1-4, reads SAVISQKPSRDICQRGTSLTIQCQVDSQVTMMFWYRQQPGQSLTLIATANQGSEATYESGFVIDKFPISRPNLTFSTLTVSNMSPEDSSIYLCSVAGRMGEKLFFGSGTQLSVL.

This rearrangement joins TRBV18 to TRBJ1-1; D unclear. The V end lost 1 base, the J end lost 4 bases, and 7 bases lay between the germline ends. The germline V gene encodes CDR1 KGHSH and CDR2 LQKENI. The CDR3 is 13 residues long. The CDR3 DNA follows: TGTGCCAGCTCACCACTCTTCCTCACTGAAGCTTTCTTT. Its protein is CASSPLFLTEAFF.

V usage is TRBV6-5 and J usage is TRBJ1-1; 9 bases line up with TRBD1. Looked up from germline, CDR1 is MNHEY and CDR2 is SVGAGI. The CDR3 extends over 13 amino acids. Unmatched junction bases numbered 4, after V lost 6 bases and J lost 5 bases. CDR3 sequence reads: CASRDRGGTEAFF. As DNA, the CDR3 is TGTGCCAGCAGGGACAGGGGTGGGACTGAAGCTTTCTTT.

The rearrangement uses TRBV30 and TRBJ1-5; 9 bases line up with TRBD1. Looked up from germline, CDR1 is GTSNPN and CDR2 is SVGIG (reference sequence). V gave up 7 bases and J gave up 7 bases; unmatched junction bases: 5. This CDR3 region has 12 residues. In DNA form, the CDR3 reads TGTGCCTCCGGGACAGGGCTCCAGCCCCAGCATTTT. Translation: CASGTGLQPQHF.

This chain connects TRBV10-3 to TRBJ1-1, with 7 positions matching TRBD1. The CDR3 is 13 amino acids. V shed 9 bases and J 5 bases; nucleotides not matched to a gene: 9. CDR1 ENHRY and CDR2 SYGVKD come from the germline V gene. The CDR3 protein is CAIGTVRGTEAFF. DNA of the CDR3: TGTGCCATAGGGACGGTCAGGGGGACTGAAGCTTTCTTT.

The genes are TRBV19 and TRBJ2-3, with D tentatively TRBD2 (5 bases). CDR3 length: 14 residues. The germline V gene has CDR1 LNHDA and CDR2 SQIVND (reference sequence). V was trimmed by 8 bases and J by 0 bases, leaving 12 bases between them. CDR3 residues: CASGYRGSTDTQYF. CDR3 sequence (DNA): TGTGCCAGTGGCTATCGGGGAAGCACAGATACGCAGTATTTT.

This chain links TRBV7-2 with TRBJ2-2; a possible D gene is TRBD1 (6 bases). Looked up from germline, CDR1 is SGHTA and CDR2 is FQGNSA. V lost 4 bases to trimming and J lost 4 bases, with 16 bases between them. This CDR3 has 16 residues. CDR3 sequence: CASSSTGTTFTGELFF. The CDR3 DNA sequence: TGTGCCAGCAGCTCAACCGGGACAACCTTCACCGGGGAGCTGTTTTTT. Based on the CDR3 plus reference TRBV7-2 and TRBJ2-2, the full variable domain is GAGVSQSPSNKVTEKGKDVELRCDPISGHTALYWYRQSLGQGLEFLIYFQGNSAPDKSGLPSDRFSAERTGGSVSTLTIQRTQQEDSAVYLCASSSTGTTFTGELFFGEGSRLTVL.

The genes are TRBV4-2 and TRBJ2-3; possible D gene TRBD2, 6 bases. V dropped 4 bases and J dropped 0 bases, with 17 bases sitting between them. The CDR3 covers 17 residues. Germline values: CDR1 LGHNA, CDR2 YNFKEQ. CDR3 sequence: CASSRSALGGSTDTQYF. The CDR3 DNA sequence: TGTGCCAGCAGCCGTTCGGCCTTAGGAGGGAGCACAGATACGCAGTATTTT.

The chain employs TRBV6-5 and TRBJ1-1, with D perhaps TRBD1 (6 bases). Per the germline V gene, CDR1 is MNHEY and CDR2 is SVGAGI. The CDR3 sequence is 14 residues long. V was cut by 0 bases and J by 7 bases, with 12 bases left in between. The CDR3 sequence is CASSYSDSDIEAFF. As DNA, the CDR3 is TGTGCCAGCAGTTACTCGGACAGCGATATTGAAGCTTTCTTT.

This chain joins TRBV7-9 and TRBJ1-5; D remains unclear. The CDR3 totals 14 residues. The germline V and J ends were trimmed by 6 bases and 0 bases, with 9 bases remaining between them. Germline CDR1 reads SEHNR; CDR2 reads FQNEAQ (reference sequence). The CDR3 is CASSSVFSNQPQHF. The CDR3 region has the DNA TGTGCCAGCAGTTCCGTCTTTAGCAATCAGCCCCAGCATTTT.

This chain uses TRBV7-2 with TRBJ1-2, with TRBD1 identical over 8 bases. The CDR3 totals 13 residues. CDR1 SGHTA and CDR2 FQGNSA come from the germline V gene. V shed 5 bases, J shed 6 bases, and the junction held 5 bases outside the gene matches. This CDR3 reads CASSQDRVDGYTF. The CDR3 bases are TGTGCCAGCAGCCAGGACAGGGTGGATGGCTACACCTTC.

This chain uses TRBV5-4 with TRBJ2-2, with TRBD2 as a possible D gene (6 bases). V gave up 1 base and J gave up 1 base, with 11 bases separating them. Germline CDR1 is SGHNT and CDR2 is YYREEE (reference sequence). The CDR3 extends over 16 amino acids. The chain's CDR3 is CASSLITSRNTGELFF. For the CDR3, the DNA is TGTGCCAGCAGCTTGATAACTAGCCGGAACACCGGGGAGCTGTTTTTT.

CDR3 sequence: CATSRDSSPGVEAFF. The CDR3 DNA reads as TGTGCCACCAGCAGAGATTCCAGTCCCGGGGTGGAAGCTTTCTTT. The chain has TRBV15 and TRBJ1-1; D unresolved. The CDR3 contains 15 residues. V lost 0 bases and J 8 bases, leaving 16 bases between the germline ends. Germline CDR1 is LNHNV and CDR2 is YYDKDF (reference sequence). Together with reference TRBV15 and TRBJ1-1, the CDR3 gives the full variable domain: DAMVIQNPRYQVTQFGKPVTLSCSQTLNHNVMYWYQQKSSQAPKLLFHYYDKDFNNEADTPDNFQSRRPNTSFCFLDIRSPGLGDTAMYLCATSRDSSPGVEAFFGQGTRLTVV.

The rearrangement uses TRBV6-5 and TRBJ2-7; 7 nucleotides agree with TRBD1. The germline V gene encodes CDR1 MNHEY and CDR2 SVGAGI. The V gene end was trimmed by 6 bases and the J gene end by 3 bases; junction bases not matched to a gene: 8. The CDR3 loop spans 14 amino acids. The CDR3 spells CASSPDRKFYEQYV. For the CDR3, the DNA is TGTGCCAGCAGCCCGGACAGGAAATTCTACGAGCAGTACGTC.